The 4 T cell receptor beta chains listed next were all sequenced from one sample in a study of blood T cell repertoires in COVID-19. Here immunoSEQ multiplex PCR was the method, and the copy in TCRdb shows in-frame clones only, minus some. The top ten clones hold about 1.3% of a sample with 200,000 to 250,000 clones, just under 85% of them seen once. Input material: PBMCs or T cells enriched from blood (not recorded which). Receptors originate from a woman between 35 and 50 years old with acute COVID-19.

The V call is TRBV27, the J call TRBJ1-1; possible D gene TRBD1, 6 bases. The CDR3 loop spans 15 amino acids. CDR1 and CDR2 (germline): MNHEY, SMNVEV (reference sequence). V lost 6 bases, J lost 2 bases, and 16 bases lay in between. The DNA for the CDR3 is TGTGCCAGCAGCGCAGTTGGGGGCAGCAACACTGAAGCTTTCTTT. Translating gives CASSAVGGSNTEAFF.

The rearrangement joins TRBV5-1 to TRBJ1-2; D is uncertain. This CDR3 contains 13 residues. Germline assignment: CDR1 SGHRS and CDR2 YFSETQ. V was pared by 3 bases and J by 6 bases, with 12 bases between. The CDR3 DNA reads TGCGCCAGCAGCTACCTGGTAGCTGATGGCTACACCTTC. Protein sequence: CASSYLVADGYTF.

The CDR3 DNA reads as TGTGCCAGCAGCATGGGGGGCTCTAACTATGGCTACACCTTC. Translated: CASSMGGSNYGYTF. This sequence joins TRBV5-5 and TRBJ1-2; the D gene is possibly TRBD1 (6 bases). Trimming removed 4 bases from V and 0 bases from J, with 10 bases in between. Germline CDR1 reads SGHKS; CDR2 reads YYEKEE (reference sequence). The CDR3 has 14 amino acids.

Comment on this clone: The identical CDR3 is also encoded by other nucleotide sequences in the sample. CDR3 nucleotides: TGTGCCACCAGCAGAGATCGGGGTAATGAAAAACTGTTTTTT. It specifies CATSRDRGNEKLFF. The chain employs TRBV15 and TRBJ1-4, with D uncertain. V lost 0 bases and J lost 4, with 6 bases in between. The CDR3 spans 14 residues. Germline assignment: CDR1 LNHNV and CDR2 YYDKDF (reference sequence).